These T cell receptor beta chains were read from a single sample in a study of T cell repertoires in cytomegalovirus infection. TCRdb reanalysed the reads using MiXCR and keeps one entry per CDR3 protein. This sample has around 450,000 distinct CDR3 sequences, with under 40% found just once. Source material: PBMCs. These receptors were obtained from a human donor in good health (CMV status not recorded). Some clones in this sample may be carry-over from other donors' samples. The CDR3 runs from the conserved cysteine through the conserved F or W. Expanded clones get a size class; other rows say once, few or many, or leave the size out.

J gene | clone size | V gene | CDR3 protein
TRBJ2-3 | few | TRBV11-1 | CASSLPAGGSTDTQYF
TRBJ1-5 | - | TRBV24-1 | CATSEGQGRQPQHF
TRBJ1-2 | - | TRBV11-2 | CASSLTSTGLYGYTF
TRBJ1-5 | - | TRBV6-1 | CASSVAQGSHQPQHF
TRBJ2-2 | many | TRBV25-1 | CASSDLAGASNTGELFF
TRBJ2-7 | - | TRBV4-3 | CASSPLRGQGYEQYF
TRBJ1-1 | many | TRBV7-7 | CASSLKENTEAFF
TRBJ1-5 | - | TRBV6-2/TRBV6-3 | CASNSQLGSNQPQHF
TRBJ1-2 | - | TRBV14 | CASAPSARDYYGYTF
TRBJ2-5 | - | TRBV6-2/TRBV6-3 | CASSKRGTVQETQYF
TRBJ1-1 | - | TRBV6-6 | CASSNREEAFF
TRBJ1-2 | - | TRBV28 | CASSSGWQGSNYGYTF
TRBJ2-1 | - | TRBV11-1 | CASSQTSGGLLYNEQFF
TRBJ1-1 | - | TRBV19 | CASSPDRAVRTEAFF
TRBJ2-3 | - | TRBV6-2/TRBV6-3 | CASSYTRGSTDTQYF
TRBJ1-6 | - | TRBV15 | CATSRDDSPLHF
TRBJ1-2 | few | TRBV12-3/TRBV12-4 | CASSPRQGTNYGYTF
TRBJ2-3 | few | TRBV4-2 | CASSQDPAGRTDTQYF
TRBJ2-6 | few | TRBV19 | CASSIVHSSNVLTF
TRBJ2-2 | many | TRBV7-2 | CASSSLGGGHGNTGELFF
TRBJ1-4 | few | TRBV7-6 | CASSGRWTGDNEKLFF
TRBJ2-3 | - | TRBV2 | CASRGLGPDTQYF
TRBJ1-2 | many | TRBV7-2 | CASSGGQGSHGYTF
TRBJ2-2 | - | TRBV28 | CASTLDLAGTGELFF
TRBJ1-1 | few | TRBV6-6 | CASSYSKGRARPMNTEAFF
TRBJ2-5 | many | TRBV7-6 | CASSPTSGALETQYF
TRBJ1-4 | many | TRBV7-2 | CASSPGPGRGRATNEKLFF
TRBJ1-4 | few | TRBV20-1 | CSAITTERNEKLFF
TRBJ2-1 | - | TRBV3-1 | CASSRDQIYNEQFF
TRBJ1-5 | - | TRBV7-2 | CASSLGQGAFSNQPQHF
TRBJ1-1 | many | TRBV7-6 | CASSFGTGTEAFF
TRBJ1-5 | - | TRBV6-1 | CARRRDRGIGNQPQHF
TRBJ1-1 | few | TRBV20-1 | CSAPQTVKGYTEAFF
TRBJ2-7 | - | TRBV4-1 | CASSQVSGPPGYEQYF
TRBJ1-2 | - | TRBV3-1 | CASSQRTGFGYTF
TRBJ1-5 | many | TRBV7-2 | CASSSKTGSNQPQHF
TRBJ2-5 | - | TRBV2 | CASKSVGAHQETQYF
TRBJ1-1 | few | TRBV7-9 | CATTGGRNTEAFF
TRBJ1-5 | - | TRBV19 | CASSIGSGQPQHF
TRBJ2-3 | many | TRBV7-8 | CASSYGLTGISTDTQYF
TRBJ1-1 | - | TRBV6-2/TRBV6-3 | CASSRSYTEAFF
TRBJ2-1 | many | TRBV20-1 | CSAGSDRGGSYNEQFF
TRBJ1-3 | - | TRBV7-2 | CASSPAPGNTIYF
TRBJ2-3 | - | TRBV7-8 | CASSSRSGDRTDTQYF
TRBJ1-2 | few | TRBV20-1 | CSAHPQGAQRGGYTF